Listed below are T cell receptor beta chains from one sample, sequenced in a study of cytomegalovirus exposure and HLA in healthy donors. Assay used: immunoSEQ multiplex PCR; TCRdb lists only in-frame clones, some missing. The sample includes roughly 150,000 clones, 65% to 80% of them seen just once. The material sequenced was PBMCs. The receptors were gathered from a man in his forties or fifties in good health and CMV-seronegative. Each CDR3 is given with its conserved first and last residue. D genes are given only for firm matches. Clone size appears in some rows only: once, few, many, or a class for an expanded clone.

j_call | clone_size | v_call | d_call | cdr3_nt | cdr3_aa
TRBJ1-2 | . | TRBV6-5 | TRBD1 | TGTGCCAGCAGTTACTCGGTGTCAGGGGGCAACTATGGCTACACCTTC | CASSYSVSGGNYGYTF
TRBJ2-1 | . | TRBV11-2 | . | TGTGCCAGCAGCTTAACAGAGAGCTCCTACAATGAGCAGTTCTTC | CASSLTESSYNEQFF
TRBJ2-3 | once | TRBV7-9 | . | TGTGCCAGCAGCTTAGCCAGTTTCACAGATACGCAGTATTTT | CASSLASFTDTQYF
TRBJ2-7 | . | TRBV28 | . | TGTGCCAGCACTTCTGTGCGAACCGACAGGTCTGCCTACGAGCAGTACTTC | CASTSVRTDRSAYEQYF
TRBJ2-3 | . | TRBV1 | . | TGCACCAGCAGCCAAGACCGGATAACAGAAGGCACAGATACGCAGTATTTT | CTSSQDRITEGTDTQYF
TRBJ2-5 | . | TRBV18 | TRBD1 | TGTGCCAGCTCTCAAACTCCCGGGACAGCACAAGAGACCCAGTACTTC | CASSQTPGTAQETQYF
TRBJ2-3 | few | TRBV11-3 | . | TGTGCCAGCAGCCGTCAGGGGACAGATACGCAGTATTTT | CASSRQGTDTQYF
TRBJ2-2 | . | TRBV9 | . | TGTGCCAGCAGCCAGACGGGAAGTTCGAACACCGGGGAGCTGTTTTTT | CASSQTGSSNTGELFF
TRBJ2-1 | once | TRBV10-3 | . | TGTGCCATCAGTGACCCGGACAGCTCCTACAATGAGCAGTTCTTC | CAISDPDSSYNEQFF
TRBJ2-1 | few | TRBV7-2 | . | TGTGCCAGCAGCTTAGCACGGGGTGAGCAGTTCTTC | CASSLARGEQFF
TRBJ2-2 | few | TRBV2 | . | TGTGCCAGCAGGATTAGAGCGGACTACACCGGGGAGCTGTTTTTT | CASRIRADYTGELFF
TRBJ2-1 | . | TRBV29-1 | TRBD1 | TGCAGCGCAGGGACAGGGGGGTGGAATGAGCAGTTCTTC | CSAGTGGWNEQFF
TRBJ2-3 | . | TRBV9 | . | TGTGCCAGCAGCGTAGATTGGGGCTCCGATACGCAGTATTTT | CASSVDWGSDTQYF
TRBJ2-5 | . | TRBV7-9 | . | TGTGCCAGCAGCTTGGTACAGGGTTTCCAGGAGACCCAGTACTTC | CASSLVQGFQETQYF
TRBJ2-1 | . | TRBV27 | TRBD2 | TGTGCCAGTCAGACTAGCGGGAGGCTTAATGAGCAGTTCTTC | CASQTSGRLNEQFF
TRBJ2-2 | . | TRBV29-1 | TRBD2 | TGCAGCGTTGAACGAATTAGCGGGGGAACCGGGGAGCTGTTTTTT | CSVERISGGTGELFF
TRBJ1-6 | once | TRBV6-5 | . | TGTGCCAGCAGTTACGGGACTTTCTTGGCCCTCCACTTT | CASSYGTFLALHF
TRBJ2-5 | . | TRBV5-8 | TRBD2 | TGTGCCAGCAGCCGTTGGACTAGCGGGGAAGAGGAGACCCAGTACTTC | CASSRWTSGEEETQYF
TRBJ2-7 | once | TRBV30 | . | TGTGCCTGGAACCCACAGGTATCCTACGAGCAGTACTTC | CAWNPQVSYEQYF
TRBJ1-4 | . | TRBV18 | TRBD1 | TGTGCCAGCTCACCCTATAAAACAGGGGGGAATGAAAAACTGTTTTTT | CASSPYKTGGNEKLFF
TRBJ1-1 | . | TRBV19 | TRBD1 | TGTGCCAGTAGTAGACAACAGGGGGTAGACACTGAAGCTTTCTTT | CASSRQQGVDTEAFF
TRBJ2-5 | . | TRBV25-1 | TRBD1 | TGTGCCAGCAGGGCAGGGACAGGGGAGACCCAGTACTTC | CASRAGTGETQYF
TRBJ1-2 | . | TRBV5-1 | TRBD1 | TGCGCCAGCAGCTTACAAGGGGGCAGCGACTATGGCTACACCTTC | CASSLQGGSDYGYTF
TRBJ2-3 | many | TRBV11-3 | . | TGTGCCAGCAGGCCGCGGTCTACAGATACGCAGTATTTT | CASRPRSTDTQYF
TRBJ2-7 | . | TRBV9 | TRBD2 | TGTGCCAGCAGCGTAGCTGCCCTAGCGGGAGTTCACGAGCAGTACTTC | CASSVAALAGVHEQYF
TRBJ1-2 | . | TRBV11-3 | TRBD1 | TGTGCCAGCAGCCTTTCAACGACAGGGGTTGGCGGCTACACCTTC | CASSLSTTGVGGYTF
TRBJ1-5 | . | TRBV6-4 | . | TGTGCCAGCAGTGAAACAACAGATCTGAAGCCCCAGCATTTT | CASSETTDLKPQHF
TRBJ2-7 | . | TRBV29-1 | . | TGCAGCGGGGGGGACTGGACCTACGAGCAGTACTTC | CSGGDWTYEQYF
TRBJ1-2 | . | TRBV29-1 | TRBD1 | TGCAGCGTTACAGGGGGCGAGGACTATGGCTACACCTTC | CSVTGGEDYGYTF
TRBJ1-2 | . | TRBV10-3 | . | TGTGCCATCAGTGATCAGACAGTGAACTATGGCTACACCTTC | CAISDQTVNYGYTF
TRBJ1-1 | . | TRBV5-6 | . | TGTGCCAGCAGCTTTAACGGACAGATGAACACTGAAGCTTTCTTT | CASSFNGQMNTEAFF
TRBJ2-1 | . | TRBV19 | . | TGTGCCAGTTACTCCGGAGGAAGCTCCTACAATGAGCAGTTCTTC | CASYSGGSSYNEQFF
TRBJ2-1 | . | TRBV28 | TRBD2 | TGTGCCAGCAGTTTATGGGTAGCGGGTTCCTACAATGAGCAGTTCTTC | CASSLWVAGSYNEQFF
TRBJ1-3 | few | TRBV5-6 | TRBD1 | TGTGCCAGCAGCTGGACAGGGACTGGAAACACCATATATTTT | CASSWTGTGNTIYF
TRBJ2-1 | . | TRBV4-2 | TRBD2 | TGTGCCAGCAGCCAACCGACTAGCGGCTACAATGAGCAGTTCTTC | CASSQPTSGYNEQFF
TRBJ1-6 | once | TRBV4-1 | . | TGCGCCACCCGACGGGAGAGCTCCTATAATTCACCCCTCCACTTT | CATRRESSYNSPLHF
TRBJ2-7 | . | TRBV6-5 | TRBD1 | TGTGCCAGCAGTTACAGGCAGGGGGATTCCTACGAGCAGTACTTC | CASSYRQGDSYEQYF
TRBJ2-4 | . | TRBV4-3 | TRBD1 | TGCGCCAGCAGCCAAGAGGGCAGGGGGTCCCTAGCCAAAAACATTCAGTACTTC | CASSQEGRGSLAKNIQYF
TRBJ1-4 | . | TRBV11-3 | TRBD1 | TGTGCCAGCGGTAAAGGACAGGGGACGGGTGAAAAACTGTTTTTT | CASGKGQGTGEKLFF
TRBJ2-5 | . | TRBV5-6 | . | TGTGCCAGCAGCTTGCAGGAGACCCAGTACTTC | CASSLQETQYF